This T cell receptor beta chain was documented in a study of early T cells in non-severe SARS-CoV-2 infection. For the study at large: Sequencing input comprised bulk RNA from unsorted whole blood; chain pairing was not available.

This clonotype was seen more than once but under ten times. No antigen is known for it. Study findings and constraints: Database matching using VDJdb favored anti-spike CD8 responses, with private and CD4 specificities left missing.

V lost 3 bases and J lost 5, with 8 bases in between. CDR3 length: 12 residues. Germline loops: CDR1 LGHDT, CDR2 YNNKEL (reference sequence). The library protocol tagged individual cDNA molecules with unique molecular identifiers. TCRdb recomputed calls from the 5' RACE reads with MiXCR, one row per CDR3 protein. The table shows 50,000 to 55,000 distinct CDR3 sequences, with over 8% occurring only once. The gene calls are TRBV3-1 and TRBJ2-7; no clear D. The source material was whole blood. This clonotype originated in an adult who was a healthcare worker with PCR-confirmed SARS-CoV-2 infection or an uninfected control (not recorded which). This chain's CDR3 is CASSQTRNEQYF. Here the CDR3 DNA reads TGTGCCAGCAGCCAGACTCGGAACGAGCAGTACTTC.